Each of the 29 T cell receptor beta chains below was sequenced from the same sample in a study of cytomegalovirus exposure and HLA in healthy donors. Use of 60 Vbeta and 13 Jbeta primers characterized the PCR. Assay: immunoSEQ multiplex PCR; the TCRdb copy retains only in-frame clones and omits some. Of roughly 160,000 clones listed, 85% are singletons. The specimen was PBMCs. These receptor sequences come from a man younger than 40 in good health and CMV-seropositive.

This sequence joins TRBV6-5 and TRBJ2-5; 8 bases agree with TRBD1. This CDR3 has 13 residues. Germline CDR1 MNHEY, CDR2 SVGAGI. V was clipped by 10 bases and J by 5 bases; unmatched bases: 9. Here the CDR3 DNA reads TGTGCCACATCACAGGGGGGAATGGAGACCCAGTACTTC. This codes for CATSQGGMETQYF.

Concerning this clone itself: A junction end diverges from the germline sequence, so it may reflect a read error. The chain carries TRBV18 and TRBJ1-3, with D possibly TRBD1 on 5 matching bases. This CDR3 is built from 16 residues. CDR1 is KGHSH, CDR2 LQKENI, per germline. The CDR3 here is CASSPPGLPSGNTIYF. CDR3 DNA: TGTGCCAGCTCCCCACCGGGGCTCCCCTCTGGAAACACCATATATTTT.

The chain joins TRBV29-1 to TRBJ2-7; TRBD1 aligns across 7 bases. Per the germline V gene, CDR1 is SQVTM and CDR2 is ANQGSEA. The CDR3 loop spans 15 amino acids. With V trimmed by 3 bases and J by 2 bases, 10 bases remained unmatched. In DNA, the CDR3 is TGCAGCGTTGAGTTACAGGGGATCGGGGCCTACGAGCAGTACTTC. This translates into CSVELQGIGAYEQYF.

This clone occurred once. V gene TRBV4-3 combines with J gene TRBJ2-1, with D unresolved. Germline V gene data show CDR1 as LGHNA and CDR2 as YSLEER. The CDR3 spans 18 residues. The ends were cut back, 3 bases at V and 4 bases at J, with 22 bases in the middle. CDR3 loop: CASSQMGQGRPIYNEQFF. CDR3 bases: TGCGCCAGCAGCCAGATGGGCCAAGGCCGGCCGATATACAATGAGCAGTTCTTC.

This CDR3 is CASSPTRVEQYF. CDR3 nucleotides: TGTGCCAGCAGCCCTACCAGGGTTGAGCAGTACTTC. This chain uses TRBV7-2 with TRBJ2-7; weak D call: TRBD1 (5 bases). The CDR3 covers 12 residues. V lost 5 bases, J lost 7 bases, and 12 bases lay in between. Germline V gene data show CDR1 as SGHTA and CDR2 as FQGNSA.

The gene calls are TRBV5-1 and TRBJ2-3, with D perhaps matching TRBD2 (6 bases). V lost 0 bases, J lost 4 bases, and 9 bases lay in between. The CDR3 consists of 14 residues. Germline V gene data show CDR1 as SGHRS and CDR2 as YFSETQ. CDR3 DNA sequence: TGCGCCAGCAGCTTGGCGGGACTGGCAGATACGCAGTATTTT. Translating gives CASSLAGLADTQYF.

V is TRBV7-2 and J is TRBJ2-1, with D hard to call. The CDR3 consists of 13 residues. Germline V gene lookup returns CDR1 SGHTA and CDR2 FQGNSA. With 0 bases removed from V and 13 bases from J, the gap between germline ends came to 13 bases. Here the CDR3 reads CASSLAISTVQFF. CDR3 coding DNA: TGTGCCAGCAGCTTAGCGATTTCAACAGTTCAGTTCTTC.

The chain has TRBV21-1 and TRBJ1-6. TRBV21-1 is listed as a pseudogene. The CDR3 spans 17 residues. CDR3 sequence (DNA): TGTGCCAGCAGCAAAGGGCAGGGTGGAGGGTATAATTCACCCCTCCACTTT. It yields the protein CASSKGQGGGYNSPLHF.

The V call is TRBV27, the J call TRBJ2-6; possibly TRBD1 for D (6 bases). Per the germline V gene, CDR1 is MNHEY and CDR2 is SMNVEV (reference sequence). V lost 5 bases and J lost 2, with 10 bases in between. CDR3 size: 15 residues. This CDR3 is CASSRTGTGANVLTF. CDR3 in DNA: TGTGCCAGCAGTAGAACAGGGACTGGGGCCAACGTCCTGACTTTC.

This clone showed up just once. This chain uses TRBV11-1 with TRBJ2-7, with 7 nucleotides matching TRBD1. The CDR3 is 13 amino acids. J lost 3 bases, V lost 2 bases, and 1 base had no gene match. In germline, CDR1 is SGHAT, CDR2 FQDESV (reference sequence). CDR3 in amino acids: CASSLNRGYEQYV. The CDR3 DNA sequence: TGTGCCAGCAGCTTAAACAGGGGCTACGAGCAGTACGTC.

The chain uses TRBV11-2 and TRBJ2-1; D not resolved. The ends were cut back, 3 bases at V and 0 bases at J, with 12 bases in the middle. Germline V gene data show CDR1 as SGHAT and CDR2 as FQNNGV. The CDR3 is 16 residues long. CDR3 sequence reads: CASSLQRASSYNEQFF. The CDR3 DNA is TGTGCCAGCAGCTTGCAGCGCGCAAGCTCCTACAATGAGCAGTTCTTC.

The chain recombines TRBV29-1 with TRBJ2-2, with 7 bases aligning to TRBD2. The J segment lost 4 bases and the V segment lost 7 bases, leaving 6 bases of the junction unmatched. Germline V gives CDR1 SQVTM, CDR2 ANQGSEA. The CDR3 spans 13 residues. The CDR3 region has the DNA TGCAGCGCCGAGCGGGGCGGCACCGGGGAGCTGTTTTTT. It codes for CSAERGGTGELFF.

The chain joins TRBV6-1 to TRBJ2-6; 7 bases match TRBD1. In germline, CDR1 is MNHNS, CDR2 SASEGT. This CDR3 contains 15 residues. With V trimmed by 4 bases and J by 2 bases, 2 bases remained unmatched. The CDR3 reads CASSGDSAGANVLTF. In nucleotides, the CDR3 is TGTGCCAGCAGTGGGGACAGTGCTGGGGCCAACGTCCTGACTTTC.

V is TRBV7-2 and J is TRBJ2-7, with 9 bases aligning to TRBD2. The CDR3 has 14 residues. In germline, CDR1 is SGHTA, CDR2 FQGNSA. V lost 4 bases to trimming and J lost 2 bases; unmatched junction nucleotides: 3. As DNA, the CDR3 is TGTGCCAGCAGCTCTAGCGGGAATCCCTACGAGCAGTACTTC. This gives the protein CASSSSGNPYEQYF.

In this sample, this clone turned up once. V usage is TRBV12-5 and J usage is TRBJ2-1; 8 nucleotides agree with TRBD1. The J segment lost 8 bases and the V segment lost 5 bases, leaving 11 bases of the junction unmatched. This CDR3 contains 15 residues. Germline lookup yields CDR1 LGHNT and CDR2 FRNRAP. CDR3 residues: CASGPTGQDFHEQFF. CDR3 coding DNA: TGTGCTAGTGGTCCAACGGGACAGGATTTCCATGAGCAGTTCTTC.

V gene TRBV5-1 combines with J gene TRBJ2-2, with D perhaps matching TRBD1 (5 bases). CDR3 length equals 15 residues. CDR1 and CDR2 (germline): SGHRS, YFSETQ. V dropped 4 bases and J dropped 6 bases, with 16 bases sitting between them. CDR3 in DNA: TGCGCCAGCAGCGACCCGCAGGGCTTTGCCGGGGAGCTGTTTTTT. It translates to CASSDPQGFAGELFF. The entire variable domain, with the rest obtained from reference TRBV5-1 and TRBJ2-2, is as follows: KAGVTQTPRYLIKTRGQQVTLSCSPISGHRSVSWYQQTPGQGLQFLFEYFSETQRNKGNFPGRFSGRQFSNSRSEMNVSTLELGDSALYLCASSDPQGFAGELFFGEGSRLTVL.

This rearrangement joins TRBV2 to TRBJ2-2; 8 bases align to TRBD1. CDR3 length: 15 residues. The ends lost 4 bases at V and 4 bases at J; junction bases unmatched: 5. Germline-derived CDR1 and CDR2 are SNHLY and FYNNEI. The CDR3 DNA sequence: TGTGCCAGCAGTGGACAGGGGCTAGGCACCGGGGAGCTGTTTTTT. Translated: CASSGQGLGTGELFF.

The chain links TRBV18 to TRBJ2-2; 9 bases agree with TRBD2. The ends lost 0 bases at V and 6 bases at J; junction bases unmatched: 5. This CDR3 spans 16 amino acids. Germline V gene data show CDR1 as KGHSH and CDR2 as LQKENI. As DNA, the CDR3 is TGTGCCAGCTCACCACCCGGACTAGCGTCCGCCGGGGAGCTGTTTTTT. Translation gives CASSPPGLASAGELFF.

This chain links TRBV19 with TRBJ1-2, with 7 bases identical to TRBD1. Trimming at V came to 7 bases and at J to 3 bases, leaving 11 bases not matched to a gene. There are 15 residues in the CDR3. Germline V gene sequence: CDR1 LNHDA, CDR2 SQIVND (reference sequence). The CDR3 loop is CASTLLPRGDYGYTF. In DNA, the CDR3 is TGTGCCAGTACCCTATTGCCCAGGGGGGACTATGGCTACACCTTC.

The rearrangement links TRBV5-1 to TRBJ2-3; 13 nucleotides align to TRBD2. CDR3 length: 17 amino acids. CDR1 is SGHRS and CDR2 is YFSETQ in the germline V gene. V trimming: 4 bases; J trimming: 1 base; junction bases outside the gene matches: 6. DNA of the CDR3: TGCGCCAGCAGCCCATCCGGACTAGCGGGGGGCACAGATACGCAGTATTTT. It translates to CASSPSGLAGGTDTQYF. Looking up the rest from reference TRBV5-1 and TRBJ2-3 gives the full variable domain: KAGVTQTPRYLIKTRGQQVTLSCSPISGHRSVSWYQQTPGQGLQFLFEYFSETQRNKGNFPGRFSGRQFSNSRSEMNVSTLELGDSALYLCASSPSGLAGGTDTQYFGPGTRLTVL.

This chain uses TRBV27 with TRBJ2-3; tentative D call: TRBD1 (5 bases). This CDR3 has 16 amino acids. Trimming pared 6 bases from V and 5 bases from J, leaving 21 bases between. Germline assignment: CDR1 MNHEY and CDR2 SMNVEV (reference sequence). The CDR3 DNA sequence: TGTGCCAGCAGCCACGGGCAGGGAAGAGGCCAAGATACGCAGTATTTT. This codes for CASSHGQGRGQDTQYF.

V usage is TRBV19 and J usage is TRBJ1-6, with 10 bases fitting TRBD1. V dropped 9 bases and J dropped 11; count of bases not matched to a gene: 7. In germline, CDR1 is LNHDA, CDR2 SQIVND (reference sequence). The CDR3 is made up of 13 amino acids. The CDR3 sequence is CASALGTGAPLHF. DNA of the CDR3: TGTGCCAGCGCCCTCGGGACAGGGGCACCCCTCCACTTT.

The table lists this clone with a count of one. The DNA for the CDR3 is TGTGCCAGCAGTTGGGGACAGGGCGGTGAAGCTTTCTTT. Translating gives CASSWGQGGEAFF. The J gene is TRBJ1-1, the V gene TRBV2; 9 bases fit TRBD1. The trim removed 5 bases at V and 7 bases at J, leaving 5 bases unmatched. The CDR3 loop spans 13 amino acids. In germline, CDR1 is SNHLY, CDR2 FYNNEI.

This rearrangement joins TRBV2 to TRBJ1-1; D unclear. This CDR3 contains 11 residues. V gave up 4 bases and J gave up 4 bases, with 4 bases separating them. From germline, CDR1 is SNHLY and CDR2 FYNNEI. CDR3 sequence (DNA): TGTGCCAGCAGTGCCGGCACTGAAGCTTTCTTT. Amino acid sequence: CASSAGTEAFF.

The chain has TRBV27 and TRBJ2-3; D might be TRBD1 (5 bases). CDR1 is MNHEY and CDR2 is SMNVEV in the germline V gene (reference sequence). V lost 4 bases to trimming and J lost 0 bases, with 11 bases between them. CDR3 length: 15 amino acids. In DNA, the CDR3 is TGTGCCAGCAGTTCGTGGGGCACCAGCACAGATACGCAGTATTTT. Translation: CASSSWGTSTDTQYF.

The CDR3 is CASSLSRALNQPQHF. For the CDR3, the DNA is TGTGCCAGCAGTTTGAGCAGGGCCCTCAATCAGCCCCAGCATTTT. The chain uses TRBV5-8 and TRBJ1-5; D might be TRBD1 (5 bases). CDR1 is SGHTS and CDR2 is YDEGEE in the germline V gene. Trimming pared 5 bases from V and 3 bases from J, leaving 15 bases between. This CDR3 has 15 amino acids.

V gene TRBV9 combines with J gene TRBJ2-1; a possible D gene is TRBD1 (6 bases). Trimming shortened V by 4 bases and J by 6 bases, and 11 bases separated the two germline ends. Germline lookup yields CDR1 SGDLS and CDR2 YYNGEE. The CDR3 runs 13 residues. The CDR3 region has the DNA TGTGCCAGCAGCTCAGGGGTAAGCAATGAGCAGTTCTTC. Translation gives CASSSGVSNEQFF.

The chain couples TRBV7-9 to TRBJ1-2; 7 nucleotides line up with TRBD1. CDR3 size: 14 residues. The germline V gene encodes CDR1 SEHNR and CDR2 FQNEAQ (reference sequence). The V segment lost 3 bases and the J segment 8 bases; nucleotides outside the gene matches: 9. The CDR3, as DNA: TGTGCCAGCAGCTTGAGCTCAGGGGGTGGAGGCTACACCTTC. It yields the protein CASSLSSGGGGYTF.

The V gene is TRBV27, the J gene TRBJ1-1; tentatively, D is TRBD1 (5 bases). Germline CDR1 and CDR2: MNHEY and SMNVEV (reference sequence). V shed 5 bases and J shed 4 bases, with 11 bases lying between them. CDR3 size: 13 residues. CDR3 DNA sequence: TGTGCCAGCAGTCCCAGGGTTGCCACTGAAGCTTTCTTT. This sequence encodes CASSPRVATEAFF.